The present TCR beta chain was sequenced within a study of shared clonotypes between healthy human individuals. Study details: There were three CD4 naive, three CD4 memory, two CD8 naive and one CD8 memory plates per donor.

Trimming removed 5 bases from V and 1 base from J, with 16 bases in between. CDR3 length: 16 residues. Germline-derived CDR1 and CDR2 are SGHTA and FQGNSA. In its sample, this clone was seen once. The data were produced by immunoSEQ multiplex PCR, yet TCRdb's version contains in-frame clones alone and is incomplete. The profile shows over a million clones, 96% of them singletons. The sample taken for sequencing was naive CD4+ T cells sorted from blood. Subset denoted: CD45RA+ positively selected. V usage is TRBV7-2 and J usage is TRBJ2-3; maybe TRBD1 (5 bases). The origin of this receptor is a man aged 25 to 45 in good health. The CDR3 DNA is TGTGCCAGCAGCCCCCGTGGGGCTTTTGGCACAGATACGCAGTATTTT. Translation: CASSPRGAFGTDTQYF.